This TCR beta chain stems from a study of blood T cell repertoires in COVID-19. Study context: Both acute and convalescent COVID-19 samples were obtained from the United States, Italy and Spain.

Only in-frame clones appear in the TCRdb table, and some are missing; sequencing was by immunoSEQ multiplex PCR. The data contain approximately 170,000 clones, around four fifths of them singletons. V lost 3 bases to trimming and J lost 4 bases; unmatched junction nucleotides: 6. The CDR3 extends over 17 amino acids. Germline loops: CDR1 SGHRS, CDR2 YFSETQ. The rearrangement links TRBV5-1 to TRBJ2-1, with 14 bases that match TRBD2. This clonotype originated in a woman in her seventies with COVID-19, enrolled during active disease. Sequencing was done on a sample of peripheral blood. CDR3 residues: CASSSGTSGSSYNEQFF. CDR3 sequence (DNA): TGCGCCAGCAGCTCAGGGACTAGCGGGAGTTCTTACAATGAGCAGTTCTTC.